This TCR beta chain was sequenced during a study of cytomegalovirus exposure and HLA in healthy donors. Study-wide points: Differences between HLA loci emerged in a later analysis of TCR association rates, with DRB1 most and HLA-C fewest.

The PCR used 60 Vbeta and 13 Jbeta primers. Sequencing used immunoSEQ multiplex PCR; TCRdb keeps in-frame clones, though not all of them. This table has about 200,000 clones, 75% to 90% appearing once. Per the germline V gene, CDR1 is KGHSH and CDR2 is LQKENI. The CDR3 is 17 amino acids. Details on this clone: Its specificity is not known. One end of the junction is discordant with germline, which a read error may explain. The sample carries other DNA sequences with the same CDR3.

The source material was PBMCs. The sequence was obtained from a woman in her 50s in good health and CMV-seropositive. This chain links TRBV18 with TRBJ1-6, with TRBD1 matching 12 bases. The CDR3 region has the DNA TGTGCCAGCTCACCCGGGACAGGGGGCTCGACAAATTCGCCCCTCCACTTT. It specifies CASSPGTGGSTNSPLHF.